This is a list of T cell receptor beta chains from one sample in a study of T cells expressing NK-cell markers. TCRdb re-called the 5' RACE reads; one entry per CDR3 protein, DNA not given. This sample's table reports around 380,000 distinct CDR3 sequences. The sequencing input was blood T cells: a sorted CD56 or NKG2C T cell subset, CD4+ or CD8+ T cells, or bulk PBMC T cells (not recorded which). The receptors were sampled from a woman aged 50 to 65 in good health. Both conserved end residues are part of each CDR3. Each record gives: V gene, J gene, CDR3 protein.

TRBV24-1,TRBJ1-4,CATSSRGAEKLFF
TRBV20-1,TRBJ1-1,CSATTPGQLNTEAFF
TRBV2,TRBJ2-1,CASTRLANEQFF
TRBV28,TRBJ2-3,CASSWDRGSDTQYF
TRBV7-2,TRBJ2-2,CASSLDGAAGELFF
TRBV11-2,TRBJ2-1,CASSLTSGREGRGEQFF
TRBV12-3/TRBV12-4,TRBJ2-7,CASTPGPGEQYF
TRBV29-1,TRBJ2-2,CSVAPGTLSTGELFF
TRBV5-1,TRBJ2-5,CASSPTDQETQYF
TRBV7-2,TRBJ2-5,CASSLYVGQETQYF
TRBV20-1,TRBJ2-3,CSAHDGGRNTQYF
TRBV29-1,TRBJ2-2,CSGGDTGELFF
TRBV27,TRBJ2-7,CASRGTGEFDEQYF
TRBV24-1,TRBJ2-2,CATSDPGGNTGELFF
TRBV10-3,TRBJ2-2,CATSGANTGELFF
TRBV7-9,TRBJ2-3,CASSFDGDSTDTQYF
TRBV24-1,TRBJ2-5,CATSDFHLETQYF
TRBV6-6,TRBJ2-2,CASRGLAGVRNTGELFF
TRBV9,TRBJ2-2,CASTVPGAGELFF
TRBV4-1,TRBJ1-5,CASSQVGLVVDQPQHF
TRBV20-1,TRBJ2-1,CSAIERGNEQFF
TRBV24-1,TRBJ2-1,CATTGRPFNEQFF
TRBV5-5,TRBJ2-1,CASIDLGPGGYNEQFF
TRBV24-1,TRBJ2-1,CATSDFGRGGSDEQFF
TRBV5-1,TRBJ2-2,CASSSWVGQVNTGELFF
TRBV5-1,TRBJ1-2,CASSLEGSNYGYTF
TRBV5-1,TRBJ2-2,CASSLDPGVAGELFF
TRBV5-5,TRBJ2-3,CASSLKNPQAGGDTQYF
TRBV21-1,TRBJ1-5,CAIRFYRGRFRSNQPQHF
TRBV6-5,TRBJ2-7,CASGREASYEQYF
TRBV20-1,TRBJ2-1,CSASRNNEQFF
TRBV7-9,TRBJ2-3,CASSSPVAGGQYF
TRBV5-1,TRBJ2-1,CASSSGLREINNEQFF
TRBV27,TRBJ1-2,CASSLSPGALYGYTF
TRBV5-5,TRBJ2-4,CASSSGVVDIQYF
TRBV25-1,TRBJ2-1,CASSAFSGGKEQFF
TRBV18,TRBJ2-1,CASSPTGTGINEQFF
TRBV5-1,TRBJ2-1,CASSPPGPAMNEQFF
TRBV6-1,TRBJ2-2,CASRQGAVSNTGELFF
TRBV7-8,TRBJ2-3,CASSLGAPPDTQYF
TRBV6-6,TRBJ2-7,CASSYSGPPRGYEQYF
TRBV27,TRBJ2-6,CASSSAGTPSGANVLTF
TRBV3-1,TRBJ2-3,CASSLTSGSSTDTQYF
TRBV28,TRBJ2-1,CASSLGRHNEQFF
TRBV3-1,TRBJ2-4,CASSQMGPESIQYF
TRBV12-3/TRBV12-4,TRBJ1-2,CASSLVAGPNYGYTF
TRBV10-3,TRBJ1-3,CAIRDTRSGNTIYF
TRBV29-1,TRBJ2-1,CSVLGSSGRRKNEQFF
TRBV28,TRBJ2-1,CASSSPYDGRAHEQFF
TRBV29-1,TRBJ1-6,CSIQQGSQSPLHF
TRBV12-3/TRBV12-4,TRBJ2-3,CASSPRGTLGRADTQYF
TRBV12-3/TRBV12-4,TRBJ2-5,CASSLYGDPTETQYF
TRBV5-1,TRBJ2-2,CASSLEQTNTGELFF
TRBV5-1,TRBJ2-2,CASSLAGLARANTGELFF
TRBV7-2,TRBJ2-3,CASSLRLAGGPSTDTQYF